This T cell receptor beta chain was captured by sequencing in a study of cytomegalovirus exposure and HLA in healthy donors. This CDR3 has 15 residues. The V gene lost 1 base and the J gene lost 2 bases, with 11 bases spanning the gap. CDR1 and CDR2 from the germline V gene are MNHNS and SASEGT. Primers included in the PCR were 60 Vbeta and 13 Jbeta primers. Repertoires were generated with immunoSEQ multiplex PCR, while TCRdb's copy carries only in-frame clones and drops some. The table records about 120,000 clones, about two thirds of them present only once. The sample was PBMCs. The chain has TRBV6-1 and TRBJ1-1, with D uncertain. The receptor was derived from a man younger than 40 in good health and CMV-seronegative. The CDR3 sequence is CASSEGVEVNTEAFF. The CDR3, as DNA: TGTGCCAGCAGTGAAGGAGTTGAGGTAAACACTGAAGCTTTCTTT.